This T cell receptor beta chain was sequenced during a study of T cell changes during pregnancy in multiple sclerosis. CDR3 length: 14 amino acids. Germline assignment: CDR1 MNHEY and CDR2 SMNVEV (reference sequence). V lost 6 bases to trimming and J lost 3 bases; unmatched junction nucleotides: 4. The assay was immunoSEQ multiplex PCR, and TCRdb's table has in-frame clones only and misses some. Of 65,000 to 75,000 clones listed, around 94% are singletons. The sample holds one count of this clone. The TCR sequence derives from a female donor in good health, enrolled as a control in a pregnancy study. Sequencing was performed on CD8+ T cells from peripheral blood mononuclear cells, taken in the third trimester of pregnancy. This chain uses TRBV27 with TRBJ1-1, with TRBD1 identical over 10 bases. The CDR3: CASSTTGGYTEAFF. CDR3 nucleotide sequence: TGTGCCAGCAGCACGACAGGGGGCTACACTGAAGCTTTCTTT.